The following is a T cell receptor (beta chain) sequence with its context. Its antigen is unidentified. Method: immunoSEQ multiplex PCR; TCRdb's copy keeps in-frame clones and lacks some. The sample yields roughly 20,000 clones, roughly 91% seen once. The data belong to a study of T cells in localized non-small cell lung cancer. Regarding the study as a whole: Longer survival (overall) was linked to higher T cell density in blood. Among the tissues sampled, uninvolved adjacent lung had the highest T cell clonality, above tumor.

Per germline, CDR1 SQVTM and CDR2 ANQGSEA. The V gene end was trimmed by 7 bases and the J gene end by 4 bases; junction bases not matched to a gene: 2. There are 11 residues in the CDR3. The clonotype was recovered from a male donor aged 60 or over with stage I lung adenocarcinoma. The chain is built from TRBV29-1 and TRBJ1-1, with 8 bases aligning to TRBD1. The sequencing used peripheral blood, collected before any cancer treatment. The CDR3 spells CSGDRGTEAFF. The CDR3 region has the DNA TGCAGCGGAGACAGGGGCACTGAAGCTTTCTTT.